This T cell receptor (beta chain) was documented in a study of a mutant IDH1 vaccine in newly diagnosed glioma. Study context: Eight vaccinations went to patients in weeks 1, 3, 5, 7, 11, 15, 19, 23. Of the patients given treatment, 62.5% were male and roughly 38% were female, and a mean age of around 38 years was recorded. Most patients had received both radiotherapy and temozolomide, the prior options being radiotherapy, temozolomide, or both.

The CDR3 totals 16 residues. CDR1 is LGHNA and CDR2 is YSLEER in the germline V gene. Trimming took 1 base from V and 5 from J, leaving 18 bases between them. Generated by immunoSEQ multiplex PCR, the TCRdb table keeps only in-frame clones and is missing some. The profile shows 40,000 to 45,000 clones, 84% of them singletons. As regards this clone: Its antigen is undetermined.

Time point: week 23, last vaccination. One vaccine dose held 300 ug of mutant IDH1 20-mer peptide and came with topical imiquimod. Study observations and caveats: Vaccine-induced immune responses occurred in approximately 93% of patients.

The starting material was PBMCs, obtained from a glioma patient whose treatment included an IDH1 peptide vaccine. The V call is TRBV4-3, the J call TRBJ2-7; D is undetermined. The sequence was collected from a woman aged 18-29 years with glioma. Some clones in this sample may be carry-over from other donors' samples. The DNA of the CDR3 is TGCGCCAGCAGCCAAGTCCGCCCAGGTGGTCACAACGAGCAGTACTTC. Protein sequence: CASSQVRPGGHNEQYF.